Each of the 11 T cell receptor beta chains below was sequenced from the same sample in a study of CD8 T cells in Susac syndrome. Reverse transcription used about 0.45 to 1 ug RNA and random hexamers. TCRdb reprocessed the immunoSEQ multiplex PCR reads via MiXCR and lists one record per CDR3 protein. This sample yields 78,000 or so distinct CDR3 sequences, of which about 94% are seen a single time; 0.35% to 0.5% belongs to the top ten. The sequencing sample was made of CD8+ T cells from PBMCs. These receptors came from a human donor with multiple sclerosis.

The chain is built from TRBV19 and TRBJ2-1; TRBD2 aligns across 8 bases. The CDR3 has 15 amino acids. From germline, CDR1 is LNHDA and CDR2 SQIVND (reference sequence). With V trimmed by 2 bases and J by 4 bases, 4 bases remained unmatched. Here the CDR3 reads CASSISGSGYNEQFF. CDR3 nucleotide sequence: TGTGCCAGTAGTATAAGCGGGAGTGGTTACAATGAGCAGTTCTTC.

The CDR3 loop reads CASSPAGPDTQYF. In DNA form, the CDR3 reads TGTGCCAGCAGCCCAGCCGGCCCAGATACGCAGTATTTT. The gene calls are TRBV13 and TRBJ2-3; D remains ambiguous. Trimming left V 5 bases short and J 4 bases short, with 10 bases between. This CDR3 is built from 13 residues. The germline gives CDR1 PRHDT, CDR2 FYEKMQ (reference sequence). Filled out from reference TRBV13 and TRBJ2-3, the complete variable domain reads AAGVIQSPRHLIKEKRETATLKCYPIPRHDTVYWYQQGPGQDPQFLISFYEKMQSDKGSIPDRFSAQQFSDYHSELNMSSLELGDSALYFCASSPAGPDTQYFGPGTRLTVL.

The V call is TRBV29-1, the J call TRBJ2-1; no definite D call. Germline V gene sequence: CDR1 SQVTM, CDR2 ANQGSEA. The V end lost 3 bases, the J end lost 3 bases, and 6 bases lay between the germline ends. This CDR3 comprises 12 residues. CDR3 residues: CSVDPGYNEQFF. The CDR3 DNA reads as TGCAGCGTTGATCCCGGCTACAATGAGCAGTTCTTC.

The chain recombines TRBV6-2 or TRBV6-3 with TRBJ1-1, with 10 bases matching TRBD1. The CDR3 has 16 amino acids. Germline assignment: CDR1 MNHEY and CDR2 SVGEGT. V trimming: 5 bases; J trimming: 1 base; junction bases outside the gene matches: 7. The CDR3 nucleotides read TGTGCCAGCAGTAACCAACGGGACAGGGGGAACACTGAAGCTTTCTTT. As protein: CASSNQRDRGNTEAFF.

The chain employs TRBV4-1 and TRBJ2-1; D might be TRBD1 or TRBD2, each matching 5 bases. CDR1 and CDR2 (germline): MGHRA, YSYEKL. The ends were cut back, 3 bases at V and 12 bases at J, with 21 bases in the middle. The CDR3 length is 15 residues. CDR3 protein: CASSHEPGRVGAQFF. The DNA of the CDR3 is TGCGCCAGCAGCCATGAACCGGGACGGGTCGGAGCGCAGTTCTTC.

The chain uses TRBV29-1 and TRBJ2-2; D is perhaps TRBD2 (5 bases). The V end lost 7 bases, the J end lost 4 bases, and 7 bases lay between the germline ends. The CDR3 loop spans 11 amino acids. Germline V lookup: CDR1 SQVTM, CDR2 ANQGSEA. The CDR3, as DNA: TGCAGCGCTGAGGGCACCGGGGAGCTGTTTTTT. Its translation is CSAEGTGELFF.

The chain carries TRBV19 and TRBJ1-1; TRBD1 aligns across 7 bases. The CDR3 covers 17 residues. Germline assignment: CDR1 LNHDA and CDR2 SQIVND (reference sequence). The trim removed 5 bases at V and 1 base at J, leaving 13 bases unmatched. The CDR3, as DNA: TGTGCCAGTAGTCCCCCCCACCGGACAGGAGAGAACACTGAAGCTTTCTTT. Amino acids: CASSPPHRTGENTEAFF.

The gene calls are TRBV29-1 and TRBJ1-2, with a tentative D call TRBD1 (6 bases). Germline V gene lookup returns CDR1 SQVTM and CDR2 ANQGSEA. This CDR3 comprises 16 residues. V was shortened by 1 base and J by 4 bases, with 19 bases between the two germline ends. The CDR3 bases are TGCAGCGTTGAAGCACAGGGAGAAAGTCCCCCCTATGGCTACACCTTC. Protein: CSVEAQGESPPYGYTF.

The chain joins TRBV27 to TRBJ2-3; D is ambiguous. The V gene's germline CDR1 is MNHEY and CDR2 SMNVEV (reference sequence). The ends were cut back, 6 bases at V and 4 bases at J, with 20 bases in the middle. This CDR3 is 16 amino acids long. Here the CDR3 reads CASSSMVPSQADTQYF. CDR3 DNA: TGTGCCAGCAGCTCGATGGTACCATCCCAGGCAGATACGCAGTATTTT.

The chain employs TRBV15 and TRBJ2-7, with D unresolved. Germline lookup yields CDR1 LNHNV and CDR2 YYDKDF (reference sequence). This CDR3 comprises 13 residues. Trimming took 3 bases from V and 3 from J, leaving 9 bases between them. The CDR3 here is CATSSAQIYEQYF. CDR3 DNA: TGTGCCACCAGCAGTGCTCAGATCTACGAGCAGTACTTC.

V gene TRBV6-5 combines with J gene TRBJ2-4, with D hard to call. The CDR3 loop spans 14 amino acids. Deletions cut 2 bases from V and 9 bases from J, with 14 bases between. CDR1 and CDR2 (germline): MNHEY, SVGAGI. CDR3 in amino acids: CASSYRVEPLIQYF. Here the CDR3 DNA reads TGTGCCAGCAGTTACCGGGTCGAACCTCTCATTCAGTACTTC.